These 5 T cell receptor beta chains were all obtained from the same sample, sequenced in a study of cytomegalovirus exposure and HLA in healthy donors. The PCR was carried out with 60 Vbeta primers and 13 Jbeta primers. Sequenced by immunoSEQ multiplex PCR; TCRdb stores in-frame clones only, minus some. Among around 98,000 clones listed, over 60% were seen once. Material for sequencing was PBMCs. These TCRs come from a human donor in good health.

The chain combines TRBV7-9 with TRBJ2-1; TRBD1 matches 9 bases. V lost 4 bases, J lost 10 bases, and 17 bases stayed unmatched. This CDR3 spans 17 amino acids. Germline loops: CDR1 SEHNR, CDR2 FQNEAQ (reference sequence). The CDR3 region is CASSWHSEGQGVTEQFF. DNA for the CDR3: TGTGCCAGCAGCTGGCACTCTGAGGGACAGGGTGTTACAGAGCAGTTCTTC.

The chain carries TRBV27 and TRBJ2-5; 10 bases line up with TRBD2. Per germline, CDR1 MNHEY and CDR2 SMNVEV (reference sequence). This CDR3 contains 13 residues. V lost 6 bases and J lost 5; bases outside the gene matches: 3. The CDR3 region is CASRASGSETQYF. Written as DNA, the CDR3 is TGTGCCAGCAGGGCTAGCGGGAGTGAGACCCAGTACTTC.

The chain links TRBV30 to TRBJ2-5; TRBD2 is a possible D gene (5 bases). The better agreement between TRBJ2-7 and the DNA end casts doubt on the J call. The germline V gene has CDR1 GTSNPN and CDR2 SVGIG (reference sequence). The CDR3 sequence is 12 residues long. CDR3 amino acids: CAWSRLAREQYF. The CDR3 bases are TGTGCCTGGAGTAGGCTAGCCCGCGAGCAGTACTTC.

This chain links TRBV7-9 with TRBJ2-1, with D possibly TRBD1 on 6 matching bases. Trimming removed 8 bases at V and 2 bases at J, with 16 bases between. Germline assignment: CDR1 SEHNR and CDR2 FQNEAQ (reference sequence). This CDR3 has 15 residues. CDR3 loop: CASGATGTPYNEQFF. CDR3 DNA: TGTGCCAGCGGAGCGACAGGTACCCCCTACAATGAGCAGTTCTTC.

V gene TRBV5-4 combines with J gene TRBJ2-3; 10 bases fit TRBD1. This CDR3 region has 16 residues. V shed 3 bases and J 5 bases; nucleotides not matched to a gene: 9. Germline V CDR1 and CDR2: SGHNT, YYREEE (reference sequence). In DNA form, the CDR3 reads TGTGCCAGCAGCTCCACCGGGACAGGGGAAAGAGATACGCAGTATTTT. This translates into CASSSTGTGERDTQYF. The whole variable domain, remainder taken from reference TRBV5-4 and TRBJ2-3, is ETGVTQSPTHLIKTRGQQVTLRCSSQSGHNTVSWYQQALGQGPQFIFQYYREEENGRGNFPPRFSGLQFPNYSSELNVNALELDDSALYLCASSSTGTGERDTQYFGPGTRLTVL.